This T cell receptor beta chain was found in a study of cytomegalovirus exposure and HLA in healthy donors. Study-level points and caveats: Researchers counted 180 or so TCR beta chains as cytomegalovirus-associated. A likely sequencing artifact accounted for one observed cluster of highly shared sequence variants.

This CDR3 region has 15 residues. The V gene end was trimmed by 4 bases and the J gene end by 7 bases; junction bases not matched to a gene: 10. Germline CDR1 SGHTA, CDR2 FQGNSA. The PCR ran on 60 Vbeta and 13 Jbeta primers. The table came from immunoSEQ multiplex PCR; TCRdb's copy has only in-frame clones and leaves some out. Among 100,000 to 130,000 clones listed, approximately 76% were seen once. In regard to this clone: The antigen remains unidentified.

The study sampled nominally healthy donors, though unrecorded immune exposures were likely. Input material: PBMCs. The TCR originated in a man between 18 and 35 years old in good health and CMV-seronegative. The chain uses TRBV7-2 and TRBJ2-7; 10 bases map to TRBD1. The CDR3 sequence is CASSSGQGVTGEQYF. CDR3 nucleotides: TGTGCCAGCAGCTCCGGACAGGGGGTTACGGGAGAGCAGTACTTC.